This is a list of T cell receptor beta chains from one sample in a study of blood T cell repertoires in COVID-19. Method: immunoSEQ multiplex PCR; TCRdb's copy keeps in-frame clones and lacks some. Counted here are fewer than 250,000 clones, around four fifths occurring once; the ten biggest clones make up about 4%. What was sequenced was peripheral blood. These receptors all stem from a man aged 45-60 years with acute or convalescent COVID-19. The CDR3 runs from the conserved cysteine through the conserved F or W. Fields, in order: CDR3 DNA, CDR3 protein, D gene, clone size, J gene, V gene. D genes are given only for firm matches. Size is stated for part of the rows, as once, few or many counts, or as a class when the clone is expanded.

TGTGCCAGCAGTCCACAGGGTGACATTCAGTACTTC	CASSPQGDIQYF	.	.	TRBJ2-4	TRBV27
TGTGCCACCTCACCGGCTCTGGGCATGAACACTGAAGCTTTCTTT	CATSPALGMNTEAFF	.	.	TRBJ1-1	TRBV15
TGTGCCAGCAGCCTGACGGGACAGGGGTCAGAAGCTTTCTTT	CASSLTGQGSEAFF	TRBD1	.	TRBJ1-1	TRBV9
TGTGCCAGCAGCTTACAGGGGATCAGCAATCAGCCCCAGCATTTT	CASSLQGISNQPQHF	.	.	TRBJ1-5	TRBV7-2
TGTGCCAGCAGCCGGGGACAGGGAGGGCAGCCCCAGCATTTT	CASSRGQGGQPQHF	TRBD1	.	TRBJ1-5	TRBV5-6
TGTGCCAGCAGCTTAGCCGGGAACACTGAAGCTTTCTTT	CASSLAGNTEAFF	.	.	TRBJ1-1	TRBV7-9
TGTGCCAGCAGCCGGGACAGGGGAAACACTGAAGCTTTCTTT	CASSRDRGNTEAFF	TRBD1	.	TRBJ1-1	TRBV6-5
TGTGCCAGCACCCAGGGTGTCTATGGCTACACCTTC	CASTQGVYGYTF	.	.	TRBJ1-2	TRBV28
TGTGCCAGCAGCACCTGGGACATCGGAAATCAGCCCCAGCATTTT	CASSTWDIGNQPQHF	.	.	TRBJ1-5	TRBV5-5
TGTGCCAGCAGCTTAGGTCAGGGGCTGAACACTGAAGCTTTCTTT	CASSLGQGLNTEAFF	.	.	TRBJ1-1	TRBV7-3
TGTGCCAGCCGAGGGAGTGGACAGGGAGATGAAAAACTGTTTTTT	CASRGSGQGDEKLFF	TRBD1	.	TRBJ1-4	TRBV28
TGTGCCAGCAGTTACTCGACAGGGGGCGGCTATGGCTACACCTTC	CASSYSTGGGYGYTF	TRBD1	.	TRBJ1-2	TRBV6-2/TRBV6-3
TGTGCCATCAGCTCCGCTACTGGACAGACGGACAGGGGCTACACCTTC	CAISSATGQTDRGYTF	TRBD1	.	TRBJ1-2	TRBV10-3
TGTGCCAGCAGTCAGGGGTGGGATGAAAAACTGTTTTTT	CASSQGWDEKLFF	.	.	TRBJ1-4	TRBV28
TGTGCCAGCATAGCCCTGCATTCCTACACTGAAGCTTTCTTT	CASIALHSYTEAFF	.	.	TRBJ1-1	TRBV27
TGCAGTGCTAGTGTAGGACAGGGACTTTACGAGCAGTACTTC	CSASVGQGLYEQYF	TRBD1	.	TRBJ2-7	TRBV20-1
TGTGCCTGGAGTGGGGCGGAGGGCCAGCCCCAGCATTTT	CAWSGAEGQPQHF	.	.	TRBJ1-5	TRBV30
TGTGCCAGCAGCTTAGGGGGACAGGGGGGTTACGAGCAGTACTTC	CASSLGGQGGYEQYF	TRBD1	.	TRBJ2-7	TRBV7-2
TGTGCCAGCAGTTATCAGAGCGCACGTACGGAGCTGTTTTTT	CASSYQSARTELFF	.	.	TRBJ2-2	TRBV27
TGTGCCAGCAGTTTTGCCGAGGACAGGGGAACTGAAGCTTTCTTT	CASSFAEDRGTEAFF	TRBD1	.	TRBJ1-1	TRBV27
TGTGCCAGCAGTTCCAGACAGGACGACTATGGCTACACCTTC	CASSSRQDDYGYTF	.	.	TRBJ1-2	TRBV28
TGTGCCAGCAGCTTGGGTCTAGCGGGAGGCAAAGATACGCAGTATTTT	CASSLGLAGGKDTQYF	TRBD2	.	TRBJ2-3	TRBV5-5
TGTGCCAGCAGTTACCCACCGGGACAGACCTACAATGAGCAGTTCTTC	CASSYPPGQTYNEQFF	TRBD1	once	TRBJ2-1	TRBV6-6
TGTGCCAGCAGTACCCAAGCGGCCTACGAGCAGTACTTC	CASSTQAAYEQYF	.	.	TRBJ2-7	TRBV27
TGTGCCAGCTCACCACCCAGGGCAGAGACAGATACGCAGTATTTT	CASSPPRAETDTQYF	.	.	TRBJ2-3	TRBV18
TGTGCCACCAGCAGAGATTCTCGGACTACCTATGGGCAGTTCTTC	CATSRDSRTTYGQFF	.	.	TRBJ2-1	TRBV15
TGTGCCAGCATCGGGACAGCGGCTTTCTTT	CASIGTAAFF	TRBD1	.	TRBJ1-1	TRBV6-6
TGTGCCAGCAGGTCGACAGGGGGGAAGGTACAGTACTTC	CASRSTGGKVQYF	TRBD1	.	TRBJ2-7	TRBV5-5